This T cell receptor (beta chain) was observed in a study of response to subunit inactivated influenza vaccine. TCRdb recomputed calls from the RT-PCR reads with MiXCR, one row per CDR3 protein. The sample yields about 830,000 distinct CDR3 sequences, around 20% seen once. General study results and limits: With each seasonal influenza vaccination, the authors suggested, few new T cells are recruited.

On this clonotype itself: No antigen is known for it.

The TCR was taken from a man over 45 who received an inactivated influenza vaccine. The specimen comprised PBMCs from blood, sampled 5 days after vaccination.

CDR3 nucleotides: TGTGCCACCAGCAGCTACAGGGGCGTGAACACTGAAGCTTTCTTT. This sequence encodes CATSSYRGVNTEAFF. The genes are TRBV15 and TRBJ1-1; 7 bases are shared with TRBD1. The germline V gene has CDR1 LNHNV and CDR2 YYDKDF (reference sequence). The CDR3 consists of 15 residues. J gave up 0 bases and V 3 bases, and 4 bases lay outside the gene matches. The full variable domain, with the rest looked up from reference TRBV15 and TRBJ1-1, is DAMVIQNPRYQVTQFGKPVTLSCSQTLNHNVMYWYQQKSSQAPKLLFHYYDKDFNNEADTPDNFQSRRPNTSFCFLDIRSPGLGDTAMYLCATSSYRGVNTEAFFGQGTRLTVV.